This TCR beta chain emerged from a study of blood T cell repertoires in COVID-19. Looking at the study overall: Acute and convalescent COVID-19 samples came from the United States, Italy and Spain. Sources were T cells, B-cell-depleted T cells, or PBMCs; the material itself was cDNA or gDNA.

TCRdb's table, derived via immunoSEQ multiplex PCR, lists solely in-frame clones and lacks some. Found here are about 110,000 clones, roughly 76% of them singletons; the top ten hold about 8.3%. Trimming took off 4 bases at V and 2 bases at J, with 12 bases between the two ends. The V gene's germline CDR1 is SNHLY and CDR2 FYNNEI. CDR3 length: 15 residues. The sample taken for sequencing was peripheral blood. This chain uses TRBV2 with TRBJ1-5; D not certain. The receptor was isolated from a woman in her sixties or seventies with acute or convalescent COVID-19. Here the CDR3 DNA reads TGTGCCAGCAGTGGGCCCCGGAGCGGCAATCAGCCCCAGCATTTT. This sequence encodes CASSGPRSGNQPQHF.